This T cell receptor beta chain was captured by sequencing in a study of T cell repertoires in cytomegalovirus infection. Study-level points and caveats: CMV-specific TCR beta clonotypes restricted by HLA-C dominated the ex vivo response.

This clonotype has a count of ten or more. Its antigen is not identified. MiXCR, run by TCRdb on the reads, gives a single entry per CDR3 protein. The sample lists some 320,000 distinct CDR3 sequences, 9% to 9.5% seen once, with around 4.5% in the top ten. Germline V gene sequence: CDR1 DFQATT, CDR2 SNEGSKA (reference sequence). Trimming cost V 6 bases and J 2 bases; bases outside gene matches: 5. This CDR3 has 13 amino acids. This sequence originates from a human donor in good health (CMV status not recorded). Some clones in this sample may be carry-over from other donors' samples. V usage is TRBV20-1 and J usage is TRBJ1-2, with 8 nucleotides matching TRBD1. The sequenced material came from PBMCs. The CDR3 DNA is TGCAGTGCGCCTCGGACAGGGAACTATGGCTACACCTTC. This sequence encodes CSAPRTGNYGYTF.